This is a list of T cell receptor beta chains from one sample in a study of blood T cells in healthy people across ages. TCRdb itself ran the 5' RACE reads through MiXCR, one entry per CDR3 protein. The profile shows some 710,000 distinct CDR3 sequences, around 45% of them singletons. Specimen: blood. These receptors all stem from a man of 80 years or more in good health. Both conserved end residues are part of each CDR3. Fields, in order: V gene, clone size, J gene, D gene, CDR3 DNA, CDR3 protein. The D gene is left open where the match is weak. Clone size is shown for a subset of rows, as once, few, many or a class of expanded clone.

TRBV12-3/TRBV12-4	-	TRBJ1-2	-	TGTGCCAGCAGTTCTACAGGGCTCGGGGGCTACACCTTC	CASSSTGLGGYTF
TRBV5-1	few	TRBJ2-1	TRBD1	TGCGCCAGCAGCCGTGCAGGGGGCGATGGAAATGAGCAGTTCTTC	CASSRAGGDGNEQFF
TRBV30	-	TRBJ2-3	-	TGTGCCTGGAGTGCTGGGCTAGTGGATACGCAGTATTTT	CAWSAGLVDTQYF
TRBV3-1	few	TRBJ2-5	-	TGTGCCAGCAGCCAAGGAGAGGGGAACCAAGAGACCCAGTACTTC	CASSQGEGNQETQYF
TRBV11-1	-	TRBJ2-1	-	TGTGCCAGCAGCTTACTAGATCCCTCGGGCCTAGAGGATGAGCAGTTCTTC	CASSLLDPSGLEDEQFF
TRBV28	many	TRBJ2-3	TRBD2	TGTGCCAGCGGGCTTAGCGGGAGGGCCCGGGATACGCAGTATTTT	CASGLSGRARDTQYF
TRBV5-5	-	TRBJ1-2	-	TGTGCCAGCAGCCCCTATTCGGGCCTCTATGGCTACACCTTC	CASSPYSGLYGYTF
TRBV12-3/TRBV12-4	few	TRBJ2-5	-	TGTGCCAGCAACCGGGGGCAGGCTCAAGAGACCCAGTACTTC	CASNRGQAQETQYF
TRBV24-1	many	TRBJ2-1	TRBD2	TGTGCCACCAGTGATTCCATTCTCCTAGCGGGAGCTTTCAATGAGCAGTTCTTC	CATSDSILLAGAFNEQFF
TRBV20-1	-	TRBJ1-5	TRBD1	TGCAGTGCTAGAATTACAGGGGATCAGCCCCAGCATTTT	CSARITGDQPQHF
TRBV7-8	-	TRBJ1-1	TRBD1	TGTGCCAGCAGCTTAGACGGGACAGTGAGCACTGAAGCTTTCTTT	CASSLDGTVSTEAFF
TRBV5-5	-	TRBJ2-7	-	TGTGCCAGCAGCTTGACAGTTTTCGTCGAGCAGTACTTC	CASSLTVFVEQYF
TRBV14	-	TRBJ2-7	-	TGTGCCAGCAAAAGAGGGGGGAGCTCCTACAATGAGCAGTACTTC	CASKRGGSSYNEQYF
TRBV30	-	TRBJ2-3	-	TGTGCCTGGAGTAAATGGGGCACAGATACGCAGTATTTT	CAWSKWGTDTQYF
TRBV7-9	-	TRBJ1-2	-	TGTGCCAGCAGCCAATTCGGGCAGGAAGGCTACACCTTC	CASSQFGQEGYTF
TRBV4-3	few	TRBJ2-1	TRBD2	TGCGCCAGCAGCCAGGGTAGCGGGAATCGGAATGAGCAGTTCTTC	CASSQGSGNRNEQFF
TRBV29-1	-	TRBJ2-7	-	TGCAGCGTTGAAGATCAGCCGACATTGTACAATGAGCAGTACTTC	CSVEDQPTLYNEQYF
TRBV7-3	few	TRBJ2-5	TRBD2	TGTGCCAGCAGCCCCAGGACTAGTACGATGCAAGAGACCCAGTACTTC	CASSPRTSTMQETQYF
TRBV3-1	-	TRBJ1-5	-	TGTGCCAGCAGCCAAGATACTAGGCAGCCCCAGCATTTT	CASSQDTRQPQHF
TRBV20-1	-	TRBJ2-5	TRBD2	TGCAGTGCGGAAGGGACTAGCGGGGGCCTACAGGAGACCCAGTACTTC	CSAEGTSGGLQETQYF
TRBV24-1	-	TRBJ2-6	-	TGTGCCACCAGTGATTCAATTAAAACCGGACTTGGAGCCAACGTCCTGACTTTC	CATSDSIKTGLGANVLTF
TRBV7-2	-	TRBJ1-3	-	TGTGCCAGCACTCCATGGAGGGACTCTGGAAACACCATATATTTT	CASTPWRDSGNTIYF
TRBV18	many	TRBJ2-3	-	TGTGCCAGCTCATCCTATGGGACATCGAGCACAGATACGCAGTATTTT	CASSSYGTSSTDTQYF
TRBV29-1	few	TRBJ2-3	-	TGCAGCGTACGAGCGGAGGTCACAGATACGCAGTATTTT	CSVRAEVTDTQYF
TRBV9	-	TRBJ2-2	-	TGTGCCAGCACCTCTAGGGCGGCGAACACCGGGGAGCTGTTTTTT	CASTSRAANTGELFF
TRBV7-2	few	TRBJ2-4	TRBD1	TGTGCCAGCAGCTTCTCTAGACAGGGGGAGAACATTCAGTACTTC	CASSFSRQGENIQYF
TRBV29-1	-	TRBJ1-1	-	TGCAGCGCAAACTTAAACACTGAAGCTTTCTTT	CSANLNTEAFF
TRBV5-1	many	TRBJ2-5	TRBD2	TGCGCCAGCAGCGGAGCGGGGGGGGAAGAGACCCAGTACTTC	CASSGAGGEETQYF
TRBV7-9	-	TRBJ2-5	-	TGTGCCAGCAGCTTAGCGGGGCCTACCCAAGAGACCCAGTACTTC	CASSLAGPTQETQYF
TRBV7-3	-	TRBJ2-1	TRBD1	TGTGCCAGCAGCCTAGACAGGGGGCAGGTGTTCTTC	CASSLDRGQVFF
TRBV12-3/TRBV12-4	few	TRBJ2-1	-	TGTGCCAGCAGTTTAGTACGCCCCCCCAATGAGCAGTTCTTC	CASSLVRPPNEQFF
TRBV6-2/TRBV6-3	-	TRBJ2-5	TRBD2	TGTGCCAGAAGAACCGGGACTAGCGAGGAGACCCAGTACTTC	CARRTGTSEETQYF
TRBV12-3/TRBV12-4	-	TRBJ2-1	-	TGTGCCAGCAGCAAGAGGGTAGCCTCCTACAATGAGCAGTTCTTC	CASSKRVASYNEQFF
TRBV28	-	TRBJ1-2	TRBD1	TGTGCCAGCAGTTTCCCGGGGGGACAGGGGGGGATCTATGGCTACACCTTC	CASSFPGGQGGIYGYTF
TRBV5-1	many	TRBJ2-5	-	TGCGCCAGCAGCCGGGCGGATCGCGGAGAGACCCAGTACTTC	CASSRADRGETQYF
TRBV11-2	few	TRBJ2-3	-	TGTGCCAGCACAATGCCCCCGGAGGGAACCACAGATACGCAGTATTTT	CASTMPPEGTTDTQYF
TRBV24-1	-	TRBJ2-5	-	TGTGCCACCAGTGATTTGCTGGCAGGGTTTGGGGAGACCCAGTACTTC	CATSDLLAGFGETQYF
TRBV4-3	few	TRBJ2-2	TRBD2	TGCGCCAGCAGCCAAGTATGGGGGGGTGCCGGGGAGCTGTTTTTT	CASSQVWGGAGELFF
TRBV7-2	few	TRBJ2-1	-	TGTGCCAGCAGCCCTGGGGCCCAAGGCGGATCCTACAATGAGCAGTTCTTC	CASSPGAQGGSYNEQFF
TRBV3-1	-	TRBJ1-5	-	TGTGCCAGCAGCCAAGAGCGGGCAGGTGATCAGCCCCAGCATTTT	CASSQERAGDQPQHF
TRBV11-3	-	TRBJ2-5	-	TGTGCCAGCAGCTTACTGGGGAATGGAAAGACCCAGTACTTC	CASSLLGNGKTQYF
TRBV6-4	-	TRBJ2-3	TRBD2	TGTGCCAGCAGTGAGACTAGCGGGGGCACAGGTACGCAGTATTTT	CASSETSGGTGTQYF
TRBV6-6	-	TRBJ1-3	-	TGTGCCAGCAGCGCAAGGGGGGTCGGAAACACCATATATTTT	CASSARGVGNTIYF
TRBV20-1	-	TRBJ2-3	TRBD2	TGCAGTGCTTCCGTTAGCGGGAGTGCAGATACGCAGTATTTT	CSASVSGSADTQYF
TRBV7-2	-	TRBJ2-3	TRBD2	TGTGCCAGCAGCTCGGAAGCGGGGTACACAGATACGCAGTATTTT	CASSSEAGYTDTQYF
TRBV6-2/TRBV6-3	-	TRBJ2-7	-	TGTGCCAGCAGTTCCCCGACAGGAGTGGTCTACGAGCAGTACTTC	CASSSPTGVVYEQYF
TRBV9	once	TRBJ1-1	-	TGTGCCAGCAGCGCGGACAGCACTGAAGCTTTCTTT	CASSADSTEAFF
TRBV6-1	-	TRBJ1-1	-	TGTGCCAGCAGTGAAGGGGCAGGCCGGTACACTGAAGCTTTCTTT	CASSEGAGRYTEAFF
TRBV6-1	-	TRBJ2-5	-	TGTGCCAGCAGAGGTAGAATGGCGTCTGGGGAGACCCAGTACTTC	CASRGRMASGETQYF
TRBV10-3	-	TRBJ2-7	-	TGTGCCATCAGTGAAAGTTACAATGAGCAGTACTTC	CAISESYNEQYF